This T cell receptor (beta chain) was observed in a study of shared clonotypes between healthy human individuals. This clone was observed once. Germline loops: CDR1 MDHEN, CDR2 SYDVKM. V shed 3 bases and J shed 0 bases, with 14 bases lying between them. This CDR3 is built from 16 residues. The protocol was immunoSEQ multiplex PCR, while the TCRdb copy is restricted to in-frame clones and leaves out a portion. Of about 2.3 million clones in the sample, 90% to 95% were seen once. V is TRBV28 and J is TRBJ1-2, with no clear D. The TCR comes from a man aged 18 to 30 in good health. Some clones in this sample may be carry-over from other donors' samples. The source material was naive CD4+ T cells from PBMCs. Specified subset: CD45RA+ positively selected. The CDR3 DNA reads TGTGCCAGCAGTTTCCGGCTGGGATTAACTAACTATGGCTACACCTTC. Residues: CASSFRLGLTNYGYTF.